Detailed here is one T cell receptor beta chain. The same CDR3 arises from other DNA sequences in this sample as well. The source of the sample is a study of shared clonotypes between healthy human individuals. Sequencing used immunoSEQ multiplex PCR; TCRdb keeps in-frame clones, though not all of them. The sample holds approximately 2.5 million clones, approximately 93% seen once. Trimming left V 0 bases short and J 5 bases short, with 14 bases between. CDR1 is SGHRS, CDR2 YFSETQ, per germline. The CDR3 covers 15 residues. The sample taken for sequencing was naive CD4+ T cells from PBMCs. Sample subset: CD45RA+ positively selected. V and J are TRBV5-1 and TRBJ1-1; maybe TRBD1 (6 bases). The receptor was derived from a man younger than 35 in good health. Some clones in this sample may be carry-over from other donors' samples. The CDR3 sequence is CASSLDGVRGTEAFF. The DNA of the CDR3 is TGCGCCAGCAGCTTGGACGGAGTCAGGGGTACTGAAGCTTTCTTT.